The 18 T cell receptor beta chains below come from one sample, sequenced in a study of beta chain features in type 1 diabetes (dated 2018 in TCRdb). Library construction relied on the immunoSEQ multiplex PCR assay. The entire isolated RNA was reverse transcribed using the High Capacity cDNA Reverse Transcription Kit, and thus expressed TCRB transcripts were sequenced. The table comes from immuneACCESS by way of TCRdb, which keeps in-frame sequences with V and J called. Part of the clones is missing from these tables; in studies checked, under half for an unresolved V gene and the rest for unknown reasons. Present in this sample are over 500,000 clones, roughly a sixth of which were seen just once. Around 0.1% of the sample is taken by the ten largest. Material for sequencing was naive CD4+ T cells from blood. The cell subset or site label corresponds to: true naive CD4+ T cells. These receptors all stem from a man between 18 and 29 years old in good health.

This clone came up a few times. The chain employs TRBV28 and TRBJ1-4; D call uncertain. The CDR3 is 16 residues long. V was pared by 4 bases and J by 1 base, with 13 bases between. The V gene's germline CDR1 is MDHEN and CDR2 SYDVKM. The CDR3 region has the DNA TGTGCCAGCAGTTCACGGCGACGGATAACTAATGAAAAACTGTTTTTT. This translates into CASSSRRRITNEKLFF.

The rearrangement joins TRBV28 to TRBJ1-2; D gene unclear. CDR3 length: 13 residues. Germline lookup yields CDR1 MDHEN and CDR2 SYDVKM. V dropped 6 bases and J dropped 1 base, with 9 bases sitting between them. The CDR3 nucleotides read TGTGCCAGCAGAGGCGAACGTAACTATGGCTACACCTTC. Protein: CASRGERNYGYTF.

The chain couples TRBV11-1 to TRBJ1-2; 7 bases are a match to TRBD1. Germline CDR1 and CDR2: SGHAT and FQDESV (reference sequence). The CDR3 has 15 residues. V gave up 5 bases and J gave up 2 bases; unmatched junction bases: 8. The CDR3 is CASSVTGAGNYGYTF. In DNA, the CDR3 is TGTGCCAGCAGCGTAACAGGGGCCGGAAACTATGGCTACACCTTC.

This clone has more than one count but fewer than ten. The gene calls are TRBV4-3 and TRBJ2-7; D unresolved. The CDR3 runs 16 residues. CDR1 and CDR2 (germline): LGHNA, YSLEER. The V and J ends lost 0 bases and 5 bases respectively, with 17 bases between them. In DNA form, the CDR3 reads TGCGCCAGCAGCCAAGACAGTTGGCGGAGCTCTAACGAGCAGTACTTC. Its translation: CASSQDSWRSSNEQYF.

V gene TRBV9 combines with J gene TRBJ2-1; 7 bases map to TRBD2. CDR3 size: 16 residues. After removal of 0 bases from V and 8 bases from J, the junction contained 11 bases not matched to a gene. Germline V gene data show CDR1 as SGDLS and CDR2 as YYNGEE. The CDR3 region has the DNA TGTGCCAGCAGCGTAGACCCCCCTAGCGGCGGGCATGAGCAGTTCTTC. Translating gives CASSVDPPSGGHEQFF.

The V and J genes are TRBV18 and TRBJ1-2, with 7 bases fitting TRBD1. Trimming cost V 6 bases and J 4 bases; bases outside gene matches: 17. The CDR3 extends over 17 amino acids. Germline V gives CDR1 KGHSH, CDR2 LQKENI. CDR3 residues: CASSGDSEALGRYGYTF. As DNA, the CDR3 is TGTGCCAGCTCGGGGGACAGTGAGGCCCTCGGTCGCTATGGCTACACCTTC.

This clone was recorded a few times. This chain links TRBV7-2 with TRBJ2-3; 12 nucleotides agree with TRBD2. V dropped 2 bases and J dropped 4; count of bases not matched to a gene: 4. Germline CDR1 reads SGHTA; CDR2 reads FQGNSA. The CDR3 covers 16 residues. The CDR3 region is CASSLRLAGGADTQYF. The CDR3 nucleotides are TGTGCCAGCAGCTTAAGGCTAGCGGGAGGGGCAGATACGCAGTATTTT.

The chain uses TRBV28 and TRBJ1-5; TRBD1 is a possible D gene (6 bases). Germline CDR1 reads MDHEN; CDR2 reads SYDVKM. With 5 bases removed from V and 2 bases from J, the gap between germline ends came to 22 bases. The CDR3 runs to 18 residues. DNA of the CDR3: TGTGCCAGCAGTCGTACTATCCTCAGGGGCGCGGGCAATCAGCCCCAGCATTTT. Its protein is CASSRTILRGAGNQPQHF.

This chain uses TRBV29-1 with TRBJ2-3; TRBD1 or TRBD2 may be the D gene (7 bases each). Per germline, CDR1 SQVTM and CDR2 ANQGSEA. V was cut by 4 bases and J by 2 bases, with 13 bases left in between. The CDR3 spans 14 residues. CDR3 DNA: TGCAGCGTTGCAGCGGGACAGTCCACAGATACGCAGTATTTT. Translating it yields CSVAAGQSTDTQYF.

With regard to this clone: This sample includes further DNA sequences coding for the same CDR3. V gene TRBV18 combines with J gene TRBJ2-3, with D maybe TRBD1 (6 bases). Germline CDR1 reads KGHSH; CDR2 reads LQKENI. The CDR3 runs 14 residues. V was trimmed by 6 bases and J by 0 bases, leaving 10 bases between them. In DNA form, the CDR3 reads TGTGCCAGCTCCCCGGACAGAAGCACAGATACGCAGTATTTT. Protein product: CASSPDRSTDTQYF. The whole variable domain, filled in from reference TRBV18 and TRBJ2-3, reads NAGVMQNPRHLVRRRGQEARLRCSPMKGHSHVYWYRQLPEEGLKFMVYLQKENIIDESGMPKERFSAEFPKEGPSILRIQQVVRGDSAAYFCASSPDRSTDTQYFGPGTRLTVL.

This clone was seen ten or more times. The chain recombines TRBV21-1 with TRBJ2-7; the table names TRBD2, a call not compared with the DNA. TRBV21-1 is a known pseudogene. The CDR3 totals 10 residues. The CDR3 here is CASSCGEQYF. The CDR3, as DNA: TGTGCCAGCAGCTGCGGCGAGCAGTACTTC.

This clone showed up many times. The chain has TRBV13 and TRBJ2-1; 8 bases map to TRBD1. Germline V gives CDR1 PRHDT, CDR2 FYEKMQ (reference sequence). The CDR3 is made up of 13 amino acids. Trimming cost V 8 bases and J 6 bases; bases outside gene matches: 6. The DNA of the CDR3 is TGTGCCAGCGAGGGGACAGGTTTCAATGAGCAGTTCTTC. It codes for CASEGTGFNEQFF.

This clone was counted only a few times. The V call is TRBV5-4, the J call TRBJ2-7; no firm D call. Trimming pared 6 bases from V and 3 bases from J, leaving 16 bases between. The CDR3 covers 14 residues. CDR1 is SGHNT and CDR2 is YYREEE in the germline V gene (reference sequence). The CDR3 region has the DNA TGTGCCAGCACCGACGGGCAGGCCCTCTACGAGCAGTACTTC. This codes for CASTDGQALYEQYF.

This clone turned up a few times. Other DNA variants within this sample encode the same CDR3. This chain joins TRBV25-1 and TRBJ2-2; D gene unclear. The germline V and J ends were trimmed by 4 bases and 2 bases, with 2 bases remaining between them. The CDR3 length is 12 residues. Germline V lookup: CDR1 MGHDK, CDR2 SYGVNS. Here the CDR3 reads CASSGNTGELFF. In nucleotides, the CDR3 is TGTGCCAGCAGTGGAAACACCGGGGAGCTGTTTTTT.

This clone was found a few times. The chain combines TRBV30 with TRBJ1-1; D unclear. The V gene lost 3 bases and the J gene lost 11 bases, with 10 bases spanning the gap. The germline gives CDR1 GTSNPN, CDR2 SVGIG (reference sequence). This CDR3 comprises 10 residues. In DNA form, the CDR3 reads TGTGCCTGGAGGCGGGTTAGGGCTTTCTTT. As protein: CAWRRVRAFF.

The chain couples TRBV5-1 to TRBJ2-6, with TRBD1 as a possible D gene (5 bases). V lost 2 bases, J lost 4 bases, and 16 bases lay in between. This CDR3 spans 17 amino acids. The germline CDR1 and CDR2 sequences are SGHRS and YFSETQ. The CDR3 DNA reads as TGCGCCAGCAGCTTCGGAATACAGGTCTCCGGGGCCAACGTCCTGACTTTC. Translated: CASSFGIQVSGANVLTF.

This chain uses TRBV6-6 with TRBJ2-1, with 8 bases matching TRBD1. The CDR3 runs to 13 residues. The V and J ends lost 7 bases and 8 bases, in that order; junction bases with no gene match: 7. Germline V gene data show CDR1 as MNHNY and CDR2 as SVGAGI (reference sequence). In nucleotides, the CDR3 is TGTGCCAGCACTCCAGGGGGCGGGTATGAGCAGTTCTTC. Protein sequence: CASTPGGGYEQFF.

V gene TRBV9 combines with J gene TRBJ1-2; a weak D match, TRBD1 (5 bases). From germline, CDR1 is SGDLS and CDR2 YYNGEE. The CDR3 consists of 13 residues. V shed 0 bases and J shed 8 bases, with 11 bases lying between them. In DNA form, the CDR3 reads TGTGCCAGCAGCGTAGCCCTCGGGGGGGGCTACACCTTC. Its translation: CASSVALGGGYTF.